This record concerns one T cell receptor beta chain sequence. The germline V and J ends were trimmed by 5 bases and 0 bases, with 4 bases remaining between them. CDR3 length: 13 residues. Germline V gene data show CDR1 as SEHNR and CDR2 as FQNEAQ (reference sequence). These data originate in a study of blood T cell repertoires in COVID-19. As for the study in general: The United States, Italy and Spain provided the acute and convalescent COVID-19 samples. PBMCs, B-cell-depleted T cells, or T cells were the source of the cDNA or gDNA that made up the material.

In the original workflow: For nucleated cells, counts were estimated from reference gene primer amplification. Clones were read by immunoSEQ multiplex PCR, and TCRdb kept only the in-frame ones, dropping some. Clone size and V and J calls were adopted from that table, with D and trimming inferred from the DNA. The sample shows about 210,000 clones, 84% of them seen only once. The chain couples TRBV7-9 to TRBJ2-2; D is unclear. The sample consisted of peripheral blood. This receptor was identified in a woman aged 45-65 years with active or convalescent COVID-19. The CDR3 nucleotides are TGTGCCAGCAGCCGCGCGAACACCGGGGAGCTGTTTTTT. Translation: CASSRANTGELFF.